The 6 T cell receptor beta chains reported below all come from one sample, sequenced in a study of radiotherapy plus CTLA-4 blockade in lung cancer. Produced via immunoSEQ multiplex PCR; TCRdb's table is partial and in-frame only. The data show 110,000 or so clones, just under 80% seen once. Material: peripheral blood, obtained from a patient treated with radiotherapy plus ipilimumab. Every receptor here comes from a human donor with non-small cell lung cancer who had a partial response to radiotherapy plus ipilimumab.

The chain is built from TRBV18 and TRBJ1-4; D might be TRBD1 (6 bases). The length of the CDR3 is 15 residues. V lost 6 bases, J lost 4 bases, and 15 bases lay in between. Germline assignment: CDR1 KGHSH and CDR2 LQKENI. CDR3 in amino acids: CASSESWTDNEKLFF. CDR3 nucleotide sequence: TGTGCCAGCTCGGAATCGTGGACAGATAATGAAAAACTGTTTTTT.

This clone was counted between two and nine times. The rearrangement joins TRBV5-1 to TRBJ2-5, with D possibly being TRBD2 (5 bases). The ends were cut back, 4 bases at V and 8 bases at J, with 9 bases in the middle. CDR3 length: 11 amino acids. Germline V CDR1 and CDR2: SGHRS, YFSETQ. CDR3 region: CASSTEETQYF. CDR3 DNA: TGCGCCAGCAGCACGGAGGAAACCCAGTACTTC.

The rearrangement joins TRBV6-6 to TRBJ2-3; TRBD2 aligns across 8 bases. This CDR3 has 16 amino acids. The trim removed 0 bases at V and 3 bases at J, leaving 5 bases unmatched. Germline CDR1 is MNHNY and CDR2 is SVGAGI (reference sequence). The CDR3 DNA follows: TGTGCCAGCAGTTACTCGATCCGGGAGGGGACAGATACGCAGTATTTT. This codes for CASSYSIREGTDTQYF.

The V and J genes are TRBV2 and TRBJ2-3; a possible D gene is TRBD1 (6 bases). This CDR3 spans 15 amino acids. Germline CDR1 SNHLY, CDR2 FYNNEI. Between the trimmed V and J ends, which lost 2 bases and 2 bases, there was a span of 11 bases. The CDR3 here is CASSERRQDTDTQYF. Here the CDR3 DNA reads TGTGCCAGCAGTGAACGTAGACAGGACACAGATACGCAGTATTTT.

The chain joins TRBV28 to TRBJ1-2, with 7 bases fitting TRBD1. CDR3 size: 14 residues. V shed 5 bases, J shed 10 bases, and the junction held 13 bases outside the gene matches. Per the germline V gene, CDR1 is MDHEN and CDR2 is SYDVKM. The chain's CDR3 is CASSGTVLTINYTF. As DNA, the CDR3 is TGTGCCAGCAGTGGGACAGTCCTAACTATTAACTACACCTTC.

This clone was seen only once. The chain uses TRBV5-4 and TRBJ2-7; a possible D gene is TRBD1 (5 bases). The V gene lost 1 base and the J gene lost 0 bases, with 11 bases spanning the gap. The germline V gene has CDR1 SGHNT and CDR2 YYREEE (reference sequence). The CDR3 is 15 residues long. CDR3 sequence: CASSLIGESSYEQYV. The CDR3 nucleotides read TGTGCCAGCAGCTTGATAGGGGAATCCTCCTACGAGCAGTACGTC.